These T cell receptor beta chains were read from a single sample in a study of shared clonotypes between healthy human individuals. The table came from immunoSEQ multiplex PCR; TCRdb's copy has only in-frame clones and leaves some out. Of approximately 1.1 million clones in the sample, around 82% are singletons; the top ten hold approximately 0.5%. The sample taken for sequencing was memory CD4+ T cells from PBMCs. The receptors were gathered from a young man in good health. Some clones in this sample may be carry-over from other donors' samples. Both conserved end residues are part of each CDR3. Each record gives: J gene, D gene, V gene, clone size, CDR3 protein, CDR3 DNA. The D gene is left open where the match is weak. Clone size is shown for a subset of rows, as once, few, many or a class of expanded clone.

>TRBJ1-1|-|TRBV5-1|-
CASSLLGAGTEAFF
TGCGCCAGCAGCTTGTTGGGCGCAGGGACTGAAGCTTTCTTT
>TRBJ1-2|-|TRBV7-2|-
CASSLVVSYGYTF
TGTGCCAGCAGCCTTGTGGTTAGCTATGGCTACACCTTC
>TRBJ1-2|TRBD1|TRBV6-6|many
CASSYRDRGANYGYTF
TGTGCCAGCAGTTACCGGGACAGGGGGGCTAACTATGGCTACACCTTC
>TRBJ1-5|TRBD1|TRBV9|-
CASSVDGTGVQPQHF
TGTGCCAGCAGCGTAGACGGGACAGGGGTTCAGCCCCAGCATTTT
>TRBJ2-5|-|TRBV29-1|-
CSVEGGETQYF
TGCAGCGTTGAGGGGGGAGAGACCCAGTACTTC
>TRBJ2-2|-|TRBV27|once
CASSLSGRNTGELFF
TGTGCCAGCAGTTTATCAGGGCGTAACACCGGGGAGCTGTTTTTT
>TRBJ2-7|-|TRBV7-8|-
CASLAGRADSYEQYF
TGTGCCAGCCTCGCGGGGAGAGCCGACTCCTACGAGCAGTACTTC
>TRBJ1-2|TRBD1|TRBV6-1|-
CASSEGQGWYGYTF
TGTGCCAGCAGTGAAGGACAGGGTTGGTATGGCTACACCTTC
>TRBJ2-7|TRBD1|TRBV27|-
CASSRTADRDYEQYF
TGTGCCAGCAGTCGCACCGCAGACAGGGACTACGAGCAGTACTTC
>TRBJ2-5|-|TRBV9|-
CASSSRPGGFGTQETQYF
TGTGCCAGCAGCTCACGGCCTGGGGGTTTCGGGACCCAAGAGACCCAGTACTTC
>TRBJ2-5|-|TRBV5-1|-
CASSSSGLQETQYF
TGCGCCAGCAGCTCGTCGGGACTCCAAGAGACCCAGTACTTC
>TRBJ2-1|TRBD2|TRBV27|-
CASSPNNRDYGGGEQFF
TGTGCCAGCAGTCCCAACAACCGGGACTATGGGGGTGGGGAGCAGTTCTTC
>TRBJ2-5|-|TRBV15|-
CATSRDRGETQYF
TGTGCCACCAGCAGAGATAGGGGCGAGACCCAGTACTTC
>TRBJ1-1|TRBD1|TRBV13|many
CASSTGQGVATEAFF
TGTGCCAGCAGCACCGGACAGGGGGTAGCCACCGAAGCTTTCTTT
>TRBJ2-1|-|TRBV27|-
CASRLTPTSYNEQFF
TGTGCCAGCAGACTAACACCGACCTCCTACAATGAGCAGTTCTTC
>TRBJ2-6|-|TRBV5-6|-
CASSLRGSGANVLTF
TGTGCCAGCAGCTTGCGGGGATCTGGGGCCAACGTCCTGACTTTC
>TRBJ1-2|-|TRBV6-1|many
CASSPPGRSYGYTF
TGTGCCAGCAGTCCCCCGGGACGGTCCTATGGCTACACCTTC